Listed below are T cell receptor beta chains from one sample, sequenced in a study of CD8 T cells in ankylosing spondylitis. MiXCR was run by TCRdb on the 5' RACE reads, yielding one entry per CDR3 protein. Of over 700,000 distinct CDR3 sequences in the sample, roughly 19% are singletons; the top ten hold 15% to 20%. Sequences were obtained from blood, either unsorted or a sorted T cell fraction (not recorded which). The receptors shown here come from a male donor with ankylosing spondylitis. The CDR3 runs from the conserved cysteine through the conserved F or W. Each record gives: CDR3 protein, CDR3 DNA, clone size, V gene, J gene, D gene. A D gene is named only where the DNA matches it firmly. The size field is filled for only some rows; it gives once, few, many or a size class.

CDR3aa: CARMEQGPYEQYF
CDR3nt: TGTGCCAGAATGGAGCAGGGTCCCTACGAGCAGTACTTC
abundance: few
v_gene: TRBV6-4
j_gene: TRBJ2-7
d_gene: NA

CDR3aa: CSARARTGPPNRLF
CDR3nt: TGCAGTGCTAGAGCCCGGACAGGCCCGCCCAACAGGCTCTTC
abundance: NA
v_gene: TRBV20-1
j_gene: TRBJ2-1
d_gene: TRBD1

CDR3aa: CASSLFNEQFF
CDR3nt: TGTGCCAGCAGTTTATTCAATGAGCAGTTCTTC
abundance: many
v_gene: TRBV7-9
j_gene: TRBJ2-1
d_gene: NA

CDR3aa: CASSEKGGHFF
CDR3nt: TGCGCCAGCAGTGAAAAAGGGGGACACTTCTTC
abundance: NA
v_gene: TRBV10-2
j_gene: TRBJ1-2
d_gene: NA

CDR3aa: CASSQDAVGTRSDEQFF
CDR3nt: TGCGCCAGCAGCCAAGATGCTGTTGGGACTAGATCGGATGAGCAGTTCTTC
abundance: NA
v_gene: TRBV4-1
j_gene: TRBJ2-1
d_gene: TRBD2

CDR3aa: CASSADRGGTDTQYF
CDR3nt: TGTGCCAGTAGTGCCGACAGGGGTGGCACAGATACGCAGTATTTT
abundance: few
v_gene: TRBV19
j_gene: TRBJ2-3
d_gene: TRBD1

CDR3aa: CASSFRPLATDTQYF
CDR3nt: TGTGCCAGCAGCTTTAGACCCCTTGCGACAGATACGCAGTATTTT
abundance: many
v_gene: TRBV7-2
j_gene: TRBJ2-3
d_gene: NA

CDR3aa: CASSLNRGTTEAFF
CDR3nt: TGCGCCAGCAGCCTAAACAGGGGGACCACTGAAGCTTTCTTT
abundance: NA
v_gene: TRBV5-1
j_gene: TRBJ1-1
d_gene: TRBD1

CDR3aa: CSVLMGLAGNEQFF
CDR3nt: TGCAGTGTCCTAATGGGACTAGCAGGCAATGAGCAGTTCTTC
abundance: NA
v_gene: TRBV20-1
j_gene: TRBJ2-1
d_gene: TRBD2

CDR3aa: CSASPTIGTWLEQFF
CDR3nt: TGCAGTGCTAGCCCGACGATTGGTACATGGTTGGAGCAGTTCTTC
abundance: few
v_gene: TRBV20-1
j_gene: TRBJ2-1
d_gene: NA

CDR3aa: CASSFGQGNYGYTF
CDR3nt: TGTGCCAGCAGCTTCGGACAGGGTAACTATGGCTACACCTTC
abundance: many
v_gene: TRBV7-9
j_gene: TRBJ1-2
d_gene: TRBD1

CDR3aa: CASSPPSRPRHEQYF
CDR3nt: TGTGCCAGCAGTCCCCCCTCGAGGCCCCGCCACGAGCAGTACTTC
abundance: few
v_gene: TRBV28
j_gene: TRBJ2-7
d_gene: NA

CDR3aa: CASSLGWQVAKNIQYF
CDR3nt: TGTGCCAGCAGTTTAGGTTGGCAGGTAGCCAAAAACATTCAGTACTTC
abundance: few
v_gene: TRBV27
j_gene: TRBJ2-4
d_gene: NA

CDR3aa: CASSPTSGGPGATDTQYF
CDR3nt: TGCGCCAGCAGCCCGACTAGCGGGGGGCCAGGAGCCACAGATACGCAGTATTTT
abundance: NA
v_gene: TRBV5-1
j_gene: TRBJ2-3
d_gene: TRBD2

CDR3aa: CASSEAVGQIGSGQYF
CDR3nt: TGTGCCAGCAGTGAAGCTGTAGGGCAGATAGGAAGTGGGCAGTACTTC
abundance: NA
v_gene: TRBV2
j_gene: TRBJ2-7
d_gene: NA

CDR3aa: CASGHSYANTEAFF
CDR3nt: TGTGCTAGTGGTCACTCATACGCGAACACTGAAGCTTTCTTT
abundance: NA
v_gene: TRBV12-5
j_gene: TRBJ1-1
d_gene: NA

CDR3aa: CASSLGLSAAYEQYF
CDR3nt: NA
abundance: NA
v_gene: TRBV5-1
j_gene: TRBJ2-7
d_gene: NA

CDR3aa: CSVGTDYEQYF
CDR3nt: TGCAGCGTTGGGACAGACTACGAGCAGTACTTC
abundance: NA
v_gene: TRBV29-1
j_gene: TRBJ2-7
d_gene: NA

CDR3aa: CAWSVSGAAEAFF
CDR3nt: TGTGCCTGGAGTGTATCGGGGGCCGCTGAAGCTTTCTTT
abundance: few
v_gene: TRBV30
j_gene: TRBJ1-1
d_gene: NA

CDR3aa: CATSRDFEGYGYTF
CDR3nt: TGTGCCACCAGCAGAGATTTCGAAGGATATGGCTACACCTTC
abundance: few
v_gene: TRBV15
j_gene: TRBJ1-2
d_gene: NA

CDR3aa: CSLHGGSTDTQYF
CDR3nt: TGCAGTCTTCACGGGGGGTCCACAGATACGCAGTATTTT
abundance: NA
v_gene: TRBV20-1
j_gene: TRBJ2-3
d_gene: TRBD2

CDR3aa: CASSVTGSNSPLHF
CDR3nt: TGTGCCAGCAGCGTAACAGGGAGTAATTCACCCCTCCACTTT
abundance: many
v_gene: TRBV12-3/TRBV12-4
j_gene: TRBJ1-6
d_gene: NA

CDR3aa: CAISLAEGVGTVNSPLHF
CDR3nt: TGTGCCATCAGTTTAGCGGAGGGGGTTGGGACAGTAAATTCACCCCTCCACTTT
abundance: NA
v_gene: TRBV12-3/TRBV12-4
j_gene: TRBJ1-6
d_gene: TRBD1

CDR3aa: CSASPLAGAYNEQFF
CDR3nt: TGCAGTGCTAGCCCACTAGCGGGAGCCTACAATGAGCAGTTCTTC
abundance: many
v_gene: TRBV20-1
j_gene: TRBJ2-1
d_gene: TRBD2

CDR3aa: CASSFPAGQKASFNSPLHF
CDR3nt: TGTGCCAGCAGCTTTCCCGCGGGACAGAAAGCCTCCTTTAATTCACCCCTCCACTTT
abundance: NA
v_gene: TRBV7-8
j_gene: TRBJ1-6
d_gene: TRBD1

CDR3aa: CASSLVGLHSGANVLTF
CDR3nt: TGTGCCAGCAGCTTGGTTGGGTTGCACTCTGGGGCCAACGTCCTGACTTTC
abundance: NA
v_gene: TRBV5-5
j_gene: TRBJ2-6
d_gene: NA

CDR3aa: CASSSEAGLAKNIQYF
CDR3nt: TGTGCCAGCAGCTCCGAAGCGGGGCTAGCCAAAAACATTCAGTACTTC
abundance: NA
v_gene: TRBV13
j_gene: TRBJ2-4
d_gene: TRBD2

CDR3aa: CATSASGTAYEQYF
CDR3nt: TGTGCCACTTCGGCTAGCGGAACCGCCTACGAGCAGTACTTC
abundance: NA
v_gene: TRBV15
j_gene: TRBJ2-7
d_gene: TRBD2

CDR3aa: CASSLWPAGDYEQYF
CDR3nt: TGTGCCAGCAGCTTATGGCCGGCCGGGGATTACGAGCAGTACTTC
abundance: few
v_gene: TRBV7-9
j_gene: TRBJ2-7
d_gene: NA

CDR3aa: CASSLISGTNNEQFF
CDR3nt: TGTGCCAGCAGCCTAATCAGCGGTACAAACAATGAGCAGTTCTTC
abundance: NA
v_gene: TRBV11-2
j_gene: TRBJ2-1
d_gene: NA

CDR3aa: CASSQDLVQQETQYF
CDR3nt: TGCGCCAGCAGCCAAGATCTGGTACAGCAAGAGACCCAGTACTTC
abundance: NA
v_gene: TRBV4-1
j_gene: TRBJ2-5
d_gene: NA

CDR3aa: CASFPGRINTGELFF
CDR3nt: TGTGCCAGCTTTCCGGGACGGATAAACACCGGGGAGCTGTTTTTT
abundance: NA
v_gene: TRBV6-1
j_gene: TRBJ2-2
d_gene: NA

CDR3aa: CSPQGGFAEAFF
CDR3nt: TGCAGCCCCCAGGGGGGTTTCGCTGAAGCTTTCTTT
abundance: NA
v_gene: TRBV20-1
j_gene: TRBJ1-1
d_gene: TRBD1

CDR3aa: CASSQEGEGRVYYGYTF
CDR3nt: TGTGCCAGCAGCCAAGAAGGAGAGGGCAGGGTTTACTATGGCTACACCTTC
abundance: few
v_gene: TRBV3-1
j_gene: TRBJ1-2
d_gene: NA

CDR3aa: CSASYPGLAGLETQYF
CDR3nt: TGCAGTGCTAGCTACCCGGGACTAGCGGGTCTAGAGACCCAGTACTTC
abundance: NA
v_gene: TRBV20-1
j_gene: TRBJ2-5
d_gene: TRBD2

CDR3aa: CATSDSGLAGYNEQFF
CDR3nt: TGTGCCACCAGTGATTCGGGACTAGCGGGATACAATGAGCAGTTCTTC
abundance: few
v_gene: TRBV24-1
j_gene: TRBJ2-1
d_gene: TRBD2

CDR3aa: CASSLTVRSAYGYTF
CDR3nt: TGTGCCAGCAGTTTAACGGTCCGGAGCGCCTATGGCTACACCTTC
abundance: NA
v_gene: TRBV6-5
j_gene: TRBJ1-2
d_gene: NA

CDR3aa: CAIGSGTIYEQYF
CDR3nt: TGTGCCATCGGTAGCGGGACAATCTACGAGCAGTACTTC
abundance: NA
v_gene: TRBV7-9
j_gene: TRBJ2-7
d_gene: TRBD2

CDR3aa: CASSHPYLPYEQYF
CDR3nt: TGTGCCAGCAGTCACCCCTATCTTCCCTACGAGCAGTACTTC
abundance: NA
v_gene: TRBV12-3/TRBV12-4
j_gene: TRBJ2-7
d_gene: NA

CDR3aa: CASEDSMNTEAFF
CDR3nt: TGTGCCAGCGAGGACAGCATGAACACTGAAGCTTTCTTT
abundance: few
v_gene: TRBV12-3/TRBV12-4
j_gene: TRBJ1-1
d_gene: NA

CDR3aa: CSATRHSNTGELFF
CDR3nt: TGCAGTGCCACAAGGCACTCAAACACCGGGGAGCTGTTTTTT
abundance: NA
v_gene: TRBV20-1
j_gene: TRBJ2-2
d_gene: NA

CDR3aa: CSARVNLGQETQYF
CDR3nt: TGCAGTGCTAGAGTCAACCTCGGCCAAGAGACCCAGTACTTC
abundance: many
v_gene: TRBV20-1
j_gene: TRBJ2-5
d_gene: NA

CDR3aa: CASSLSTGRGYNEQFF
CDR3nt: TGTGCCAGCAGTTTATCAACCGGGAGGGGGTACAATGAGCAGTTCTTC
abundance: few
v_gene: TRBV12-3/TRBV12-4
j_gene: TRBJ2-1
d_gene: TRBD2

CDR3aa: CASSLARGNYNEQFF
CDR3nt: TGTGCCAGCAGCTTGGCCAGAGGGAACTACAATGAGCAGTTCTTC
abundance: few
v_gene: TRBV5-6
j_gene: TRBJ2-1
d_gene: NA

CDR3aa: CASSHSGEQYF
CDR3nt: TGTGCCAGCAGCCACTCTGGCGAGCAGTACTTC
abundance: NA
v_gene: TRBV14
j_gene: TRBJ2-7
d_gene: NA

CDR3aa: CASRGTGRSYEQYF
CDR3nt: TGTGCCAGCAGGGGGACAGGGCGATCCTACGAGCAGTACTTC
abundance: few
v_gene: TRBV7-9
j_gene: TRBJ2-7
d_gene: TRBD1

CDR3aa: CASSEWAAGAGETQYF
CDR3nt: TGTGCCAGCAGTGAATGGGCAGCGGGGGCGGGGGAGACCCAGTACTTC
abundance: few
v_gene: TRBV25-1
j_gene: TRBJ2-5
d_gene: TRBD2

CDR3aa: CAISPGGGITDTQYF
CDR3nt: TGTGCCATCAGCCCCGGGGGGGGGATCACAGATACGCAGTATTTT
abundance: NA
v_gene: TRBV10-3
j_gene: TRBJ2-3
d_gene: TRBD2

CDR3aa: CASSMSGGSYEQYF
CDR3nt: TGTGCCAGCAGCATGTCGGGGGGATCTTACGAGCAGTACTTC
abundance: NA
v_gene: TRBV5-6
j_gene: TRBJ2-7
d_gene: TRBD2

CDR3aa: CSAKLAGVYNEQFF
CDR3nt: TGCAGTGCAAAACTAGCGGGAGTTTACAATGAGCAGTTCTTC
abundance: NA
v_gene: TRBV20-1
j_gene: TRBJ2-1
d_gene: TRBD2

CDR3aa: CASSLNGKTGIGGYTF
CDR3nt: TGTGCCAGCAGTTTAAACGGAAAGACAGGGATCGGTGGCTACACCTTC
abundance: NA
v_gene: TRBV12-3/TRBV12-4
j_gene: TRBJ1-2
d_gene: TRBD1

CDR3aa: CASSPGLAPFTDTQYF
CDR3nt: TGCGCCAGCAGCCCCGGACTAGCGCCGTTCACAGATACGCAGTATTTT
abundance: NA
v_gene: TRBV4-3
j_gene: TRBJ2-3
d_gene: TRBD2

CDR3aa: CSVERDNLLTEQFF
CDR3nt: TGCAGCGTTGAACGGGACAACCTATTGACTGAGCAGTTCTTC
abundance: few
v_gene: TRBV29-1
j_gene: TRBJ2-1
d_gene: NA

CDR3aa: CASSPSRPKEDGYTF
CDR3nt: TGTGCCAGCAGCCCCTCGCGACCCAAAGAGGATGGCTACACCTTC
abundance: NA
v_gene: TRBV7-9
j_gene: TRBJ1-2
d_gene: NA

CDR3aa: CASSLAGGGDYGYTF
CDR3nt: TGTGCCAGCAGCTTAGCGGGGGGCGGAGACTATGGCTACACCTTC
abundance: NA
v_gene: TRBV7-9
j_gene: TRBJ1-2
d_gene: NA

CDR3aa: CASSLSGLAFNEQFF
CDR3nt: TGTGCCAGCAGTTTGTCGGGACTAGCGTTTAATGAGCAGTTCTTC
abundance: NA
v_gene: TRBV6-5
j_gene: TRBJ2-1
d_gene: TRBD2

CDR3aa: CASSPAGAYGYTF
CDR3nt: TGTGCCAGCAGCCCAGCTGGGGCCTATGGCTACACCTTC
abundance: many
v_gene: TRBV12-3/TRBV12-4
j_gene: TRBJ1-2
d_gene: NA

CDR3aa: CASSQEVENEQFF
CDR3nt: TGTGCCAGCAGTCAAGAGGTAGAGAATGAGCAGTTCTTC
abundance: few
v_gene: TRBV12-3/TRBV12-4
j_gene: TRBJ2-1
d_gene: NA